Listed below are T cell receptor beta chains from one sample, sequenced in a study of PD-1 blockade in classical Hodgkin lymphoma. Assay used: immunoSEQ multiplex PCR; TCRdb lists only in-frame clones, some missing. The sample lists around 99,000 clones, around 81% occurring once. The sequencing here drew on peripheral blood mononuclear cells (PBMCs), taken before the second cycle of nivolumab. The source is a human donor with classical Hodgkin lymphoma. Both conserved end residues are trimmed from each CDR3.

v_gene: TRBV7-3; CDR3aa: ASSSRGRGLTGELF
v_gene: TRBV10-3; CDR3aa: AISESEGEDVTQY
v_gene: TRBV19; CDR3aa: ASSPDLGEGEQF
v_gene: TRBV4-3; CDR3aa: ASSQDPIAGVLYNEQF
v_gene: TRBV6-5; CDR3aa: ASAGPTQGSPLH
v_gene: TRBV5-6; CDR3aa: ASRKTGTGSGNTIY
v_gene: TRBV9; CDR3aa: ASSVDGTVNTGELF
v_gene: TRBV5-1; CDR3aa: ASSGGSTDYEQY
v_gene: TRBV7-9; CDR3aa: ASSLVGTFTDTQY
v_gene: TRBV4-1; CDR3aa: ASSQAYREHEQY
v_gene: TRBV11-2; CDR3aa: ASSSDGTGELF
v_gene: TRBV7-2; CDR3aa: ASSLRVWSQETQY
v_gene: TRBV5-4; CDR3aa: ASSLTGKLDTQY
v_gene: TRBV5-1; CDR3aa: ASRDRGILAGGSYNEQF
v_gene: TRBV25-1; CDR3aa: ASGGLAPSYNEQF
v_gene: TRBV28; CDR3aa: ASSFGEQF
v_gene: TRBV10-3; CDR3aa: AISENGSGQETQY
v_gene: TRBV21-1; CDR3aa: ARLFGRLYGYT
v_gene: TRBV14; CDR3aa: ASSLLGGPWGYT
v_gene: TRBV11-2; CDR3aa: ASSLGRGGLNTEAF